This note documents a single T cell receptor (beta chain) sequence. At one end, the junction sequence differs from germline, possibly due to a read error. The entry originates in a study of blood T cell repertoires in COVID-19. Study information: Acute and convalescent COVID-19 samples came from the United States, Italy and Spain. PBMCs, B-cell-depleted T cells, or T cells were the source of the cDNA or gDNA that made up the material.

Authors' data handling: Cell counts per sample came from amplifying reference gene primers. Data came from immunoSEQ multiplex PCR; TCRdb stores just in-frame clones and leaves some out. V and J calls and clone size are given by that table; D and trimming were obtained from the DNA. The table includes roughly 280,000 clones, roughly 86% detected once. Germline V gene data show CDR1 as SEHNR and CDR2 as FQNEAQ (reference sequence). The CDR3 runs 15 residues. The rearrangement joins TRBV7-9 to TRBJ1-2; TRBD1 matches at 7 bases. The sample consisted of peripheral blood. This sequence originates from a man aged 35 to 55 with active or convalescent COVID-19. The CDR3, as DNA: TGTGCCAGCAGCAGTAAGACAGGGCTTAACGATGGCTACACCTTC. It translates to CASSSKTGLNDGYTF.